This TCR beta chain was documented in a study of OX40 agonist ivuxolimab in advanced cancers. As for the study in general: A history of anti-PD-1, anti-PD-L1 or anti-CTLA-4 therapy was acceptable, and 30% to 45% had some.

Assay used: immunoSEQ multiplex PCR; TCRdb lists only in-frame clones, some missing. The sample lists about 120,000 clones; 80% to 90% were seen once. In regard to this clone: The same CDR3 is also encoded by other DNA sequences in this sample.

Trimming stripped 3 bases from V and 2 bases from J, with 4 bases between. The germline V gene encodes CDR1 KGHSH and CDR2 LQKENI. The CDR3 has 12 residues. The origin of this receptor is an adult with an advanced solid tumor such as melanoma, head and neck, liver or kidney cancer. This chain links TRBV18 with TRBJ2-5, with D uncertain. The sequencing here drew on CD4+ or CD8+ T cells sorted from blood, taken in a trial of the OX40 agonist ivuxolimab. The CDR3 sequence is CASSPGQETQYF. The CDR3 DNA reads TGTGCCAGCTCACCGGGTCAAGAGACCCAGTACTTC.